Listed below are T cell receptor beta chains from one sample, sequenced in a study of identical twins. TCRdb independently ran MiXCR on the 5' RACE reads; one entry per CDR3 protein. Of around 680,000 distinct CDR3 sequences in the sample, 8.5% to 9% were seen once. These data are also associated with another study on yellow fever vaccine responses in identical twins.

The sample consisted of PBMCs. The receptors were gathered from a woman aged 18 to 35 in good health. Each CDR3 is given with its conserved first and last residue. A D gene is named only where the DNA matches it firmly. Clone size is given for some rows only: seen once, a few or many times, or a class if the clone is expanded.

TRBD1	few	TRBV10-2	TRBJ1-1	CASVTGRNTEAFF	TGCGCCAGTGTGACAGGGAGGAACACTGAAGCTTTCTTT
NA	NA	TRBV11-2	TRBJ1-5	CASSLGDSINQPQHF	TGTGCCAGCAGCTTAGGCGACAGCATCAATCAGCCCCAGCATTTT
TRBD2	NA	TRBV7-2	TRBJ2-7	CASSFAGTSGSGYYEQYF	TGTGCCAGCAGCTTCGCCGGGACTAGCGGGAGCGGGTACTACGAGCAGTACTTC
NA	NA	TRBV11-2	TRBJ2-1	CASSLGRAGDEQFF	TGTGCCAGCAGCTTAGGGAGGGCAGGCGATGAGCAGTTCTTC
NA	NA	TRBV7-9	TRBJ2-6	CASSLLGANVLTF	TGTGCCAGCAGCTTACTTGGGGCCAACGTCCTGACTTTC
TRBD1	many	TRBV5-1	TRBJ2-2	CASSLRQGTGELFF	TGCGCCAGCAGCTTAAGACAGGGCACCGGGGAGCTGTTTTTT
NA	many	TRBV10-2	TRBJ2-4	CASSDSTNIQYF	TGCGCCAGCAGTGACAGTACAAACATTCAGTACTTC
TRBD2	NA	TRBV6-5	TRBJ2-1	CSSSLTSLSEQFF	TGTTCCAGCAGTTTGACTAGCTTGAGTGAGCAGTTCTTC
TRBD1	few	TRBV6-2/TRBV6-3	TRBJ2-2	CASSVIAGTGDTGELFF	TGTGCCAGCAGCGTTATAGCCGGGACAGGGGACACCGGGGAGCTGTTTTTT
NA	many	TRBV6-5	TRBJ2-7	CASSYSKVGVSSYEQYF	TGTGCCAGCAGTTACTCGAAGGTCGGGGTGAGCTCCTACGAGCAGTACTTC
TRBD2	NA	TRBV6-1	TRBJ2-5	CASTTSGEQETQYF	TGTGCCAGCACTACCAGCGGGGAGCAGGAGACCCAGTACTTC
TRBD1	many	TRBV20-1	TRBJ2-1	CSARVAGTGHNEQFF	TGCAGTGCTAGGGTTGCCGGGACAGGTCACAATGAGCAGTTCTTC
TRBD2	NA	TRBV12-3/TRBV12-4	TRBJ2-1	CASSREGGRYNEQFF	TGTGCCAGCAGTCGGGAGGGGGGTCGCTACAATGAGCAGTTCTTC
TRBD2	few	TRBV7-2	TRBJ2-1	CASSLRREGPNRIF	TGTGCCAGCAGCTTAAGGCGGGAGGGCCCAAATAGGATCTTC
NA	few	TRBV20-1	TRBJ1-6	CSVRESGNSPLHF	TGCAGTGTCCGGGAGAGCGGAAATTCACCCCTCCACTTT
TRBD2	many	TRBV5-1	TRBJ2-1	CASSFGTREDEQFF	TGCGCCAGCAGCTTCGGGACTAGGGAGGATGAGCAGTTCTTC
NA	few	TRBV6-1	TRBJ1-2	CASSRQGGGDGYTF	TGTGCCAGCAGCCGCCAGGGTGGTGGAGATGGCTACACCTTC
NA	NA	TRBV12-5	TRBJ1-5	CASGFDGSTQHF	TGTGCTAGTGGTTTTGACGGCTCGACCCAGCATTTT
NA	few	TRBV20-1	TRBJ1-6	CSARTRRGTNSPLHF	TGCAGTGCTAGAACTCGGCGGGGGACCAATTCACCCCTCCACTTT
NA	NA	TRBV4-1	TRBJ1-1	CASSQDRTRDKNTEAFF	TGCGCCAGCAGCCAAGATAGGACCCGGGACAAGAACACTGAAGCTTTCTTT
NA	many	TRBV5-1	TRBJ2-3	CASSLAETSTDTQYF	TGCGCCAGCAGCTTGGCGGAAACTAGCACAGATACGCAGTATTTT
TRBD2	NA	TRBV30	TRBJ2-5	CAWVAGGETQYF	TGTGCCTGGGTAGCGGGAGGAGAGACCCAGTACTTC
NA	NA	TRBV3-1	TRBJ2-4	CASSHHDRGGILAKNIQYF	TGTGCCAGCAGCCACCACGACCGGGGAGGAATACTAGCCAAAAACATTCAGTACTTC
TRBD1	NA	TRBV28	TRBJ2-2	CASSFRGLKAGELFF	TGTGCCAGCAGTTTCAGGGGGCTAAAGGCCGGGGAGCTGTTTTTT
NA	NA	TRBV29-1	TRBJ1-5	CSVVTDNQPQHF	TGCAGCGTTGTCACAGACAATCAGCCCCAGCATTTT
NA	few	TRBV5-1	TRBJ2-1	CASGTNNEQFF	TGCGCCAGCGGGACCAACAATGAGCAGTTCTTC
NA	few	TRBV11-1	TRBJ2-1	CASSGPPLTGWKQFF	TGTGCCAGCAGCGGCCCCCCGTTAACAGGGTGGAAGCAGTTCTTC
NA	NA	TRBV11-1	TRBJ2-2	CASSLVFGGGGSNTGELFF	TGTGCCAGCAGCTTAGTTTTCGGCGGCGGGGGCTCGAACACCGGGGAGCTGTTTTTT
TRBD1	NA	TRBV5-5	TRBJ2-6	CDSSLDRVGANVLTF	TGTGACAGCAGCTTGGACAGGGTTGGGGCCAACGTCCTGACTTTC
TRBD1	many	TRBV10-3	TRBJ2-7	CAISSPGQGSEQYF	TGTGCCATCAGTAGTCCGGGACAGGGAAGCGAGCAGTACTTC
NA	few	TRBV10-1	TRBJ2-2	CASSERANTGELFF	TGCGCCAGCAGTGAGCGGGCTAACACCGGGGAGCTGTTTTTT
NA	few	TRBV20-1	TRBJ2-3	CSAREGGVNTQYF	TGCAGTGCTAGGGAGGGGGGCGTGAATACGCAGTATTTT
NA	few	TRBV7-9	TRBJ1-4	CASSSIRGEKLFF	TGTGCCAGCAGCTCAATAAGAGGGGAAAAACTGTTTTTT
TRBD2	NA	TRBV12-3/TRBV12-4	TRBJ2-7	CASSVSGASYEQYF	TGTGCCAGCAGTGTGAGCGGGGCGTCCTACGAGCAGTACTTC
TRBD1	few	TRBV24-1	TRBJ2-1	CATSDYGTGRYNEQFF	TGTGCCACCAGTGATTACGGGACAGGACGATACAATGAGCAGTTCTTC